This entry lists 10 T cell receptor beta chains sequenced from one sample in a study of shared clonotypes between healthy human individuals. Sequenced by immunoSEQ multiplex PCR; TCRdb stores in-frame clones only, minus some. Of 1.5 million to 1.9 million clones in the sample, approximately 98% are singletons; the top ten hold less than 0.55%. Sequenced material: naive CD4+ T cells sorted from blood. Documented subset: CD45RA+ positively selected. The receptors were gathered from a man aged 30 to 45 in good health.

The chain recombines TRBV5-1 with TRBJ2-5; possible D gene TRBD2, 5 bases. V lost 5 bases to trimming and J lost 1 base, with 9 bases between them. This CDR3 has 13 amino acids. Germline values: CDR1 SGHRS, CDR2 YFSETQ. CDR3 sequence (DNA): TGCGCCAGCAGAGAGGGCGGCCAAGAGACCCAGTACTTC. Translated: CASREGGQETQYF.

The rearrangement links TRBV11-2 to TRBJ2-3; 8 bases map to TRBD2. Germline V gene data show CDR1 as SGHAT and CDR2 as FQNNGV. The CDR3 covers 16 residues. Germline trimming cut 1 base from V and 3 bases from J; bases unmatched to any gene: 6. This chain's CDR3 is CASSLGEAGETDTQYF. The DNA for the CDR3 is TGTGCCAGCAGCTTAGGTGAAGCGGGAGAGACAGATACGCAGTATTTT. Based on the CDR3 plus reference TRBV11-2 and TRBJ2-3, the full variable domain is EAGVAQSPRYKIIEKRQSVAFWCNPISGHATLYWYQQILGQGPKLLIQFQNNGVVDDSQLPKDRFSAERLKGVDSTLKIQPAKLEDSAVYLCASSLGEAGETDTQYFGPGTRLTVL.

The chain uses TRBV7-2 and TRBJ2-7; 12 bases align to TRBD2. The CDR3 has 18 residues. Germline-derived CDR1 and CDR2 are SGHTA and FQGNSA. Germline trimming cut 3 bases from V and 9 bases from J; bases unmatched to any gene: 18. As DNA, the CDR3 is TGTGCCAGCAGCTTTGGAGGACAGGGACGACTAGCGGGAGTGGTGCAGTACTTC. Amino acid sequence: CASSFGGQGRLAGVVQYF. Full variable domain (outside the CDR3, taken from reference TRBV7-2 and TRBJ2-7): GAGVSQSPSNKVTEKGKDVELRCDPISGHTALYWYRQSLGQGLEFLIYFQGNSAPDKSGLPSDRFSAERTGGSVSTLTIQRTQQEDSAVYLCASSFGGQGRLAGVVQYFGPGTRLTVT.

This chain joins TRBV19 and TRBJ2-1; D is uncertain. Germline lookup yields CDR1 LNHDA and CDR2 SQIVND (reference sequence). This CDR3 is 12 amino acids long. Trimming took off 3 bases at V and 12 bases at J, with 12 bases between the two ends. For the CDR3, the DNA is TGTGCCAGTAGTATTGGACGAAGCAGGCAGTTCTTC. As protein: CASSIGRSRQFF.

This sequence joins TRBV2 and TRBJ2-1; tentatively, D is TRBD1 (5 bases). The germline V gene encodes CDR1 SNHLY and CDR2 FYNNEI. The CDR3 totals 16 residues. V was pared by 7 bases and J by 0 bases, with 16 bases between. The CDR3: CASTRQPPSSYNEQFF. The CDR3 DNA is TGTGCCAGCACTCGACAGCCTCCAAGCTCCTACAATGAGCAGTTCTTC.

The CDR3 protein is CASSEFGWKTGELFF. The CDR3 DNA is TGTGCCAGCAGTGAATTCGGTTGGAAGACCGGGGAGCTGTTTTTT. The chain uses TRBV25-1 and TRBJ2-2; D is unclear. V lost 1 base, J lost 5 bases, and 11 bases lay in between. The CDR3 spans 15 residues. Germline CDR1 MGHDK, CDR2 SYGVNS. Looking up the rest from reference TRBV25-1 and TRBJ2-2 gives the full variable domain: EADIYQTPRYLVIGTGKKITLECSQTMGHDKMYWYQQDPGMELHLIHYSYGVNSTEKGDLSSESTVSRIRTEHFPLTLESARPSHTSQYLCASSEFGWKTGELFFGEGSRLTVL.

The chain carries TRBV5-5 and TRBJ2-7; D is ambiguous. The CDR3 has 12 amino acids. Germline values: CDR1 SGHKS, CDR2 YYEKEE (reference sequence). Between the trimmed V and J ends, which lost 3 bases and 3 bases, there was a span of 7 bases. This chain's CDR3 is CASSSVGYEQYF. The CDR3 DNA follows: TGTGCCAGCAGCTCAGTAGGCTACGAGCAGTACTTC.

As concerns this clone: One end of the junction fails to match germline, which may point to a read error. The chain employs TRBV30 and TRBJ2-7; D is unresolved. The germline CDR1 and CDR2 sequences are GTSNPN and SVGIG (reference sequence). The CDR3 extends over 11 amino acids. The CDR3 nucleotides are TGTGCCTGGAGTGTATCCTTCGAGCAGTACTTC. It yields the protein CAWSVSFEQYF.

The chain combines TRBV9 with TRBJ2-2, with D uncertain. Deletions cut 1 base from V and 2 bases from J, with 12 bases between. CDR1 SGDLS and CDR2 YYNGEE come from the germline V gene. CDR3 length: 16 residues. The CDR3 protein is CASSVSPQLNTGELFF. The CDR3, as DNA: TGTGCCAGCAGCGTAAGCCCCCAGCTAAACACCGGGGAGCTGTTTTTT.

The chain is built from TRBV18 and TRBJ1-4, with unresolved D. The germline V gene has CDR1 KGHSH and CDR2 LQKENI. Trimming pared 9 bases from V and 5 bases from J, leaving 16 bases between. The CDR3 consists of 14 residues. Written as DNA, the CDR3 is TGTGCCAGTCGAACCGGGAGGCGAAATGAAAAACTGTTTTTT. Translated: CASRTGRRNEKLFF. The variable domain in full, with the rest retrieved from reference TRBV18 and TRBJ1-4, is NAGVMQNPRHLVRRRGQEARLRCSPMKGHSHVYWYRQLPEEGLKFMVYLQKENIIDESGMPKERFSAEFPKEGPSILRIQQVVRGDSAAYFCASRTGRRNEKLFFGSGTQLSVL.